The clone carrying this T cell receptor beta chain was recorded many times. Antigen unknown. The data originate from a study of T cells in Graves' hyperthyroidism and ophthalmopathy. About the study: Upon initial diagnosis and before any treatment, peripheral blood was collected. Study outcomes and limitations: For ophthalmopathy, model prediction preceded onset by a median roughly 6.3 months. Ophthalmopathy was told apart from stable hyperthyroidism by a 13 V-J model.

Amplified regions were TCR beta CDR3 sequences from RNA transcripts. The HTBI primer set served for first-round RT-PCR of the TCR CDR3. TCRdb re-called the multiplex PCR reads through MiXCR, storing one row per CDR3 protein. The sample lists more than 500,000 distinct CDR3 sequences, over 12% seen once, with 3.5% to 4.5% in the top ten. Germline V lookup: CDR1 MNHEY, CDR2 SVGAGI. V lost 0 bases to trimming and J lost 0 bases, with 15 bases between them. This CDR3 comprises 17 residues. The clonotype was recovered from a woman between 40 and 55 years old with Graves' ophthalmopathy. This chain links TRBV6-5 with TRBJ2-7; maybe TRBD2 (6 bases). Sequencing was carried out using blood. The CDR3, as DNA: TGTGCCAGCAGTTACTCGTTAGGGACTTCTACCTCCTACGAGCAGTACTTC. Encoded protein: CASSYSLGTSTSYEQYF.